Listed here is a single T cell receptor beta chain. This sample was taken from a study of T cell changes during pregnancy in multiple sclerosis. Sequencing used immunoSEQ multiplex PCR; TCRdb keeps in-frame clones, though not all of them. The table has 35,000 to 40,000 clones, approximately 90% seen once. This receptor was obtained from a female donor with multiple sclerosis, enrolled in a pregnancy study. The starting material was CD8+ T cells from peripheral blood mononuclear cells, obtained in the third trimester of pregnancy.

This CDR3 is CASSLTSGGAGTQYF. CDR3 nucleotides: TGTGCCAGCAGCCTGACTAGCGGGGGGGCTGGAACGCAGTATTTT. V gene TRBV7-3 combines with J gene TRBJ2-3; 14 bases are shared with TRBD2. Germline V gives CDR1 SGHTA, CDR2 FQGTGA. Germline trimming cut 5 bases from V and 9 bases from J; bases unmatched to any gene: 7. This CDR3 spans 15 amino acids.